This TCR beta chain was retrieved from a study of identical twins. Remarks on this clonotype: The target antigen is unknown.

It was template switching that added a universal primer site, and there were unique molecular identifiers on the cDNA. TCRdb re-analysed the 5' RACE reads in MiXCR, keeping a single row per CDR3 protein. The sample lists about 570,000 distinct CDR3 sequences; just under 10% were seen once. CDR3 length: 14 amino acids. The V gene's germline CDR1 is SGHVS and CDR2 FQNEAQ. Between the trimmed V and J ends, which lost 5 bases and 5 bases, there was a span of 12 bases. General study findings and limits: Alpha sequences that were out-of-frame and twin-shared showed an excess of low generation probability. Its conclusions, products of cross-sectional statistical analysis, did not come from following the same donors.

This same sample was also taken into another study, of yellow fever vaccine responses in identical twins.

Sequencing input: PBMCs. The source of this sequence is a young woman in good health. The chain links TRBV7-8 to TRBJ2-2; unclear D gene. The CDR3 nucleotides read TGTGCCAGCAGCGTAAGATCTAGTACCGGGGAGCTGTTTTTT. Protein sequence: CASSVRSSTGELFF.